The subject of this entry is one T cell receptor (beta chain). Its target is not known. CDR1 is SGHVS and CDR2 is FNYEAQ in the germline V gene. The CDR3 spans 17 residues. With 5 bases clipped from V and 4 bases from J, the junction kept 11 bases outside the gene matches. The data derive from a study of cytomegalovirus exposure and HLA in healthy donors. Regarding the study as a whole: Among TCR beta chains, those listed as cytomegalovirus-associated numbered approximately 150. The study assumed roughly uniform donor sequencing depth for presence/absence analyses.

The PCR ran on 60 Vbeta and 13 Jbeta primers. In the authors' methods: In a later analysis, of some 80 million unique beta chains, roughly 9.9 million appeared in at least two donors. Sequencing used immunoSEQ multiplex PCR; TCRdb keeps in-frame clones, though not all of them. V and J calls and clone size are as listed in that table; D and trimming were resolved from the DNA. Its listing shows more than 40,000 clones. This sequence originates from a man aged 35 to 55 in good health and CMV-seropositive. The chain recombines TRBV7-6 with TRBJ2-2; 9 nucleotides line up with TRBD1. Sequencing was carried out using PBMCs. As DNA, the CDR3 is TGTGCCAGCAGCCGTTATACTGTACAGGGGGCCACCGGGGAGCTGTTTTTT. Its translation: CASSRYTVQGATGELFF.